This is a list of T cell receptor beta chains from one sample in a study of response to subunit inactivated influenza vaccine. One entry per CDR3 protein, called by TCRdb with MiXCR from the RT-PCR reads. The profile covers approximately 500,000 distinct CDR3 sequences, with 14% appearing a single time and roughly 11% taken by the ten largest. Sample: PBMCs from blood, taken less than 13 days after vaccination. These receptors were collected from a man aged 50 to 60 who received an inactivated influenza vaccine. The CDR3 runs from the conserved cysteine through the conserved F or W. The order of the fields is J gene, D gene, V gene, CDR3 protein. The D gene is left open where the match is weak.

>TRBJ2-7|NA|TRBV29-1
CSAWGPLGSYEQYF
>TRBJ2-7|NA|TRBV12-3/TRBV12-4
CASSLVVTGSSYEQYF
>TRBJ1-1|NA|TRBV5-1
CASSTQGNTEAFF
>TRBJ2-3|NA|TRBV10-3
CAINTRDISTDTQYF
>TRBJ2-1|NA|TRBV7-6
CASGTGVSYNEQFF
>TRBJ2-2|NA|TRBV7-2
CASSSDRPTGELFF
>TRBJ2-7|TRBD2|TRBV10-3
CAISDGGTYEQYF
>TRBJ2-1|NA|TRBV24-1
CATSDNPGGVDHNEQFF
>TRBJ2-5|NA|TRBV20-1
CSASRRTQETQYF
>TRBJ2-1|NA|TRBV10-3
CAISEKVLGSYNEQFF
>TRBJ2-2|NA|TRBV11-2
CASSLERGGELFF
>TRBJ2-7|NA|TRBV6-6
CASSYGLHYEQYF
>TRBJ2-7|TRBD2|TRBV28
CASSRRGDYMIHEQYF
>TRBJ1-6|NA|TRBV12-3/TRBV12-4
CASRSQGFYNSPLHF
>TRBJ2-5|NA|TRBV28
CASSVTRTEKYEETQYF
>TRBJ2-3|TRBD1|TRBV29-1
CSVGRTGQSDTQYF
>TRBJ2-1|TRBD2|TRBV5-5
CASSLGTSGGASQFF
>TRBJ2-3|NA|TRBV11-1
CASSLLGAHGRYSTDTQYF
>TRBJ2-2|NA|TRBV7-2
CASSLRGAATGELFF
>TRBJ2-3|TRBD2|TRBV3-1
CASSQLLAGGFSSTDTQYF